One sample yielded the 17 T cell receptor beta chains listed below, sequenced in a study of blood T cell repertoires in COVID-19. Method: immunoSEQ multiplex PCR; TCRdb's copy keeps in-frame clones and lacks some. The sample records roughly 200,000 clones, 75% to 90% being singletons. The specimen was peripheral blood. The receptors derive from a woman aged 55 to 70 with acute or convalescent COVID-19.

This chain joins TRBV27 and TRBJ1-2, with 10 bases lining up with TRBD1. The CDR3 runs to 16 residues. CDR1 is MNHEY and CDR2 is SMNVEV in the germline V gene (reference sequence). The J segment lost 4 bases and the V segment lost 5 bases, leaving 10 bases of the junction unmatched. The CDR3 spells CASSPRGQGNRYGYTF. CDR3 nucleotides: TGTGCCAGCAGTCCCCGGGGACAGGGGAATCGCTATGGCTACACCTTC.

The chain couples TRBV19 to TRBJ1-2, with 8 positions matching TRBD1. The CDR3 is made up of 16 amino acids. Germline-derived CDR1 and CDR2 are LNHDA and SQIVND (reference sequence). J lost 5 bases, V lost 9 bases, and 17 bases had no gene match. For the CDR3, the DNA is TGTGCCAGCCGGTTCCGGGACAGGTTCCTTGAATATGGCTACACCTTC. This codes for CASRFRDRFLEYGYTF. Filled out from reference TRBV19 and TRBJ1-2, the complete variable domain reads DGGITQSPKYLFRKEGQNVTLSCEQNLNHDAMYWYRQDPGQGLRLIYYSQIVNDFQKGDIAEGYSVSREKKESFPLTVTSAQKNPTAFYLCASRFRDRFLEYGYTFGSGTRLTVV.

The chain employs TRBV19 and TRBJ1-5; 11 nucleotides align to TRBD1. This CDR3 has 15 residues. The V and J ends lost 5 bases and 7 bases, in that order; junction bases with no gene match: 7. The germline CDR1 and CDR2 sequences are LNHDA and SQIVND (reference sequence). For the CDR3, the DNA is TGTGCCAGTAGTGGACAGGGGGCATTTGGGCAGCCCCAGCATTTT. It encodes CASSGQGAFGQPQHF.

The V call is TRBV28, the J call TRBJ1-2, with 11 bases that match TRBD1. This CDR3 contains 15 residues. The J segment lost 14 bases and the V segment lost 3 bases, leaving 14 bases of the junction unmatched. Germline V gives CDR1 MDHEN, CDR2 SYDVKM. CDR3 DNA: TGTGCCAGCAGTTTGGGGGACAGGGGGATCCACGTCCTGACCTTC. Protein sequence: CASSLGDRGIHVLTF.

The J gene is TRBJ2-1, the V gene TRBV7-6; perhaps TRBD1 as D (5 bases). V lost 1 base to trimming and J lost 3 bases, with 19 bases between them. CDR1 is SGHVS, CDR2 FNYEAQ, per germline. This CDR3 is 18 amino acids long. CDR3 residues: CASSLGEDKTFFYNEQFF. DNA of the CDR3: TGTGCCAGCAGCTTAGGAGAGGACAAGACCTTTTTCTACAATGAGCAGTTCTTC.

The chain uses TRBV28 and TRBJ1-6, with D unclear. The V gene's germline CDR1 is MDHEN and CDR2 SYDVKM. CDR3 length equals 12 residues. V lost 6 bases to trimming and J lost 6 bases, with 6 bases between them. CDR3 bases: TGTGCCAGCAGGGGCCCTAATTCACCCCTCCACTTT. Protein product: CASRGPNSPLHF.

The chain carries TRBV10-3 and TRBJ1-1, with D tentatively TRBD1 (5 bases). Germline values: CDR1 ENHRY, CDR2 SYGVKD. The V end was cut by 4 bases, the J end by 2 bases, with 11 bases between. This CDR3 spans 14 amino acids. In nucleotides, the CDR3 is TGTGCCATCAGTGGGGGGGGGATTAACACTGAAGCTTTCTTT. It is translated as CAISGGGINTEAFF.

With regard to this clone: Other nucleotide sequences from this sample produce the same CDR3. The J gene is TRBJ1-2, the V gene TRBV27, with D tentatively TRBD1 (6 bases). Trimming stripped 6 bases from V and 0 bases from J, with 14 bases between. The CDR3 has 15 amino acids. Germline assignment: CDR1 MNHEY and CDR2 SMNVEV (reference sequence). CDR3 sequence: CASSLTGRANYGYTF. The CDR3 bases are TGTGCCAGCAGCCTGACAGGTCGAGCTAACTATGGCTACACCTTC.

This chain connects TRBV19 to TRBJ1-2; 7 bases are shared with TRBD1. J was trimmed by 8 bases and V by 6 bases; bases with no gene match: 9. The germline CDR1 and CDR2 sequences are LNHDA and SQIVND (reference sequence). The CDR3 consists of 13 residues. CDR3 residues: CASSQQGIGGYTF. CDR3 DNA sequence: TGTGCCAGTAGCCAACAGGGGATTGGAGGCTACACCTTC.

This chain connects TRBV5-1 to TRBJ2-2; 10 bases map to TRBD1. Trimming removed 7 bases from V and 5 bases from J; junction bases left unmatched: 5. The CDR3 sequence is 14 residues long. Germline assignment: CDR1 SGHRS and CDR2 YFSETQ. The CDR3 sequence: CASRQGALTGELFF. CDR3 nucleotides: TGCGCCAGCCGACAGGGGGCATTGACCGGGGAGCTGTTTTTT.

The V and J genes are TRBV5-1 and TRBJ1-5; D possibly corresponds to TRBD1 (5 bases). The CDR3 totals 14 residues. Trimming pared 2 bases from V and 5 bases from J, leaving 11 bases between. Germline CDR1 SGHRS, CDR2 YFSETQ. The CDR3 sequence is CASSLVGEDQPQHF. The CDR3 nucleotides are TGCGCCAGCAGCTTAGTGGGGGAGGATCAGCCCCAGCATTTT.

CDR3 region: CASSPGAGSSGEQFF. CDR3 coding DNA: TGTGCCAGCTCACCAGGCGCGGGGTCCTCGGGTGAGCAGTTCTTC. This chain links TRBV18 with TRBJ2-1; TRBD2 might be the D (6 bases). Germline V lookup: CDR1 KGHSH, CDR2 LQKENI. Trimming took 2 bases from V and 9 from J, leaving 17 bases between them. The CDR3 has 15 residues.

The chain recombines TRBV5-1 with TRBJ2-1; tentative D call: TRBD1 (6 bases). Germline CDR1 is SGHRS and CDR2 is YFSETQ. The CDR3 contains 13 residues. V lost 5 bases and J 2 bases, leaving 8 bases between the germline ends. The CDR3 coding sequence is TGCGCCAGCAGTGGGGGCACCTACAATGAGCAGTTCTTC. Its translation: CASSGGTYNEQFF.

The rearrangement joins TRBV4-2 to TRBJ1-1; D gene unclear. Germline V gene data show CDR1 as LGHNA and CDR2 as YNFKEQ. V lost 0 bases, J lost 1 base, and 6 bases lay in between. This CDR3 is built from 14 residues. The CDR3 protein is CASSQDRGNTEAFF. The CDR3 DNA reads TGTGCCAGCAGCCAAGATCGGGGGAACACTGAAGCTTTCTTT.

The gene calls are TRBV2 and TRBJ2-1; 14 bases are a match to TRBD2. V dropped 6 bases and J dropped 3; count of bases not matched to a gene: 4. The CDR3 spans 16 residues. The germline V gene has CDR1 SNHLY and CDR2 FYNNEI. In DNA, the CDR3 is TGTGCCAGCAGGCCGGGGACTAGCGGGGGCTACAATGAGCAGTTCTTC. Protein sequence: CASRPGTSGGYNEQFF.

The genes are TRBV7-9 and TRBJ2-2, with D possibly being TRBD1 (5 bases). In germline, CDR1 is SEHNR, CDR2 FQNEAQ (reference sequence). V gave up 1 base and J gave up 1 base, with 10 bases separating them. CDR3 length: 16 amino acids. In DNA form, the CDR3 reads TGTGCCAGCAGCTTAGGGTGGCAGGGGAACACCGGGGAGCTGTTTTTT. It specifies CASSLGWQGNTGELFF.

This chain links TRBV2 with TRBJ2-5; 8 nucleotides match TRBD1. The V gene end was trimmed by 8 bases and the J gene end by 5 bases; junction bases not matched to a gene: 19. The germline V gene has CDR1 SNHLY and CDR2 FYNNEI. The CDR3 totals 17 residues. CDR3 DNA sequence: TGTGCCAGCGGGATAGGGATGACAGGGGACCTCCCGGAGACCCAGTACTTC. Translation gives CASGIGMTGDLPETQYF. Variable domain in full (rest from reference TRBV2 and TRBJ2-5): EPEVTQTPSHQVTQMGQEVILRCVPISNHLYFYWYRQILGQKVEFLVSFYNNEISEKSEIFDDQFSVERPDGSNFTLKIRSTKLEDSAMYFCASGIGMTGDLPETQYFGPGTRLLVL.